This TCR beta chain was sequenced during a study of radiotherapy plus CTLA-4 blockade in lung cancer (dated 2018 in TCRdb). At the level of the whole study: Objective responses occurred in approximately 19% of enrolled patients, and around 29% achieved disease control. Summary of the overall study and its limitations: TCR clones derived from tumors expanded in peripheral blood after treatment with radiotherapy and ipilimumab. Increased serum interferon-beta after radiation, together with early dynamic changes in blood T cell clones, were reported to be the strongest predictors of response.

Concerning this clone itself: The antigen this receptor binds is unknown. The record has no base qualities; no much larger clone is one base away.

In this study, focal radiation therapy paired with CTLA-4 blockade (ipilimumab) was tested in patients who had chemo-refractory metastatic non-small-cell lung cancer. The library was made by the immunoSEQ multiplex PCR assay. What TCRdb holds here is the immuneACCESS table cut down to in-frame rearrangements. Part of the clones is not present; checked against another copy, under half of the missing clones reflect an unresolved V gene, and the others are unexplained. This sample gives about 48,000 clones in total; 75% to 90% of them show up just once. Jointly, the top ten make up 15% to 20% of the sample. The germline V gene sets CDR1 to SGHRS and CDR2 to YFSETQ. Trimming takes 2 bases from V and 0 bases from J, and the germline ends sit 9 bases apart. Counted from cysteine to phenylalanine, this CDR3 has 14 amino acids. CDR3 DNA only is kept here, 42 bases in frame from base 1.

The chain employs TRBV5-1 and TRBJ2-7, with an unclear D gene assignment. The sample consisted of peripheral blood, taken from a patient treated with radiotherapy plus ipilimumab. The sequence was collected from a human donor with non-small cell lung cancer that progressed on radiotherapy plus ipilimumab. Some clones in this sample may be carry-over from other donors' samples. The DNA sequence is TGCGCCAGCAGCTTCGACGCAGGCTCCTACGAGCAGTACTTC. It translates to CASSFDAGSYEQYF.